This entry lists 20 T cell receptor beta chains sequenced from one sample in a study of T-cell reconstitution after alpha-beta-depleted transplantation in children. This sample's TCRbeta library carried unique molecular identifier barcodes. MiXCR, applied by TCRdb to the PCR reads, yields one record per CDR3 protein. The sample holds around 450,000 distinct CDR3 sequences, more than 9% seen once. The sample here was PBMCs, taken before TCRalphabeta/CD19-depleted stem cell transplant. The receptor set was obtained from a child aged 2-15 years with inherited bone marrow failure, due to receive a stem cell transplant.

In its sample, this clonotype was seen many times. This chain joins TRBV23-1 and TRBJ1-3; D gene unclear. TRBV23-1 is an open reading frame whose function is uncertain. The CDR3 is 15 residues long. Trimming cost V 4 bases and J 1 base, with 11 bases left between them. The CDR3 spells CASSLGDKSGNTIYF. The CDR3 region has the DNA TGCGCCAGCAGTCTAGGAGACAAATCTGGAAACACCATATATTTT.

This clonotype was seen more than once but under ten times. Here the CDR3 omits its conserved ending phenylalanine or tryptophan, so a read error is the likely source. This sequence joins TRBV12-3 or TRBV12-4 and TRBJ1-2, with TRBD1 matching over 7 bases. The CDR3 is 14 amino acids. V shed 6 bases and J 3 bases; nucleotides not matched to a gene: 7. For the CDR3, the DNA is TGTGCCAGCAGCCCGGGACAGCTTCACTATGGCTACACCTCC. It translates to CASSPGQLHYGYTS.

This clonotype was counted many times. The chain joins TRBV12-3 or TRBV12-4 to TRBJ2-7; D gene uncertain. This CDR3 spans 14 amino acids. The V gene lost 3 bases and the J gene lost 4 bases, with 13 bases spanning the gap. In nucleotides, the CDR3 is TGTGCCAGCAGTTTCACCATCTCCTCTTACGAGCAGTACTTC. Protein product: CASSFTISSYEQYF.

This clonotype occurred many times. The gene calls are TRBV10-3 and TRBJ2-3, with TRBD2 identical over 8 bases. The CDR3 is made up of 14 amino acids. V gave up 4 bases and J gave up 2 bases; unmatched junction bases: 2. Per the germline V gene, CDR1 is ENHRY and CDR2 is SYGVKD. CDR3 nucleotide sequence: TGTGCCATCAGTGTTAGCGGGATCACAGATACGCAGTATTTT. It translates to CAISVSGITDTQYF.

This clonotype was picked up many times. The genes are TRBV4-3 and TRBJ2-1; 7 nucleotides line up with TRBD2. V shed 0 bases, J shed 4 bases, and the junction held 12 bases outside the gene matches. CDR3 length equals 18 residues. Germline-derived CDR1 and CDR2 are LGHNA and YSLEER. CDR3 in amino acids: CASSQDLPSGLFYNEQFF. Written as DNA, the CDR3 is TGCGCCAGCAGCCAAGATCTTCCTAGCGGATTATTTTACAATGAGCAGTTCTTC.

This clonotype was observed many times. V gene TRBV20-1 combines with J gene TRBJ2-5; D remains ambiguous. The CDR3 has 11 residues. V lost 6 bases and J lost 4, with 9 bases in between. Germline V gene sequence: CDR1 DFQATT, CDR2 SNEGSKA (reference sequence). Here the CDR3 DNA reads TGCAGTGCCGCGAATGGAGAGACCCAGTACTTC. The encoded protein is CSAANGETQYF.

This clonotype was detected many times. The chain employs TRBV15 and TRBJ2-7; D might be TRBD2 (7 bases). V gave up 1 base and J gave up 4 bases, with 17 bases separating them. Looked up from germline, CDR1 is LNHNV and CDR2 is YYDKDF (reference sequence). The length of the CDR3 is 16 residues. For the CDR3, the DNA is TGTGCCACCAGCAGAGGTGGGGGGCGGGAGCGGTACGAGCAGTACTTC. Translation gives CATSRGGGRERYEQYF.

In this sample, this clonotype turned up many times. The chain joins TRBV6-1 to TRBJ1-3; 12 bases match TRBD1. The CDR3 has 15 amino acids. Germline CDR1 is MNHNS and CDR2 is SASEGT. With 6 bases clipped from V and 2 bases from J, the junction kept 2 bases outside the gene matches. The CDR3 sequence is CASRGQGAPGNTIYF. CDR3 coding DNA: TGTGCCAGCAGGGGACAGGGGGCCCCTGGAAACACCATATATTTT.

This clonotype was picked up many times. The CDR3 loop reads CASRAGSGGSYEQYF. CDR3 in DNA: TGTGCCAGCAGGGCAGGGTCTGGCGGGAGCTACGAGCAGTACTTC. The genes are TRBV27 and TRBJ2-7; 7 bases align to TRBD2. The junction had 11 bases not matched to a gene; V was cut back by 6 bases and J by 3 bases. The germline V gene encodes CDR1 MNHEY and CDR2 SMNVEV (reference sequence). The CDR3 extends over 15 amino acids.

This rearrangement joins TRBV28 to TRBJ2-1; D is unclear. Deletions cut 6 bases from V and 3 bases from J, with 12 bases between. In germline, CDR1 is MDHEN, CDR2 SYDVKM. The CDR3 runs to 14 residues. The CDR3 here is CASSRRGVYNEQFF. The CDR3 coding sequence is TGTGCCAGCAGCCGACGAGGAGTCTACAATGAGCAGTTCTTC.

The table lists this clonotype with many counts. This sequence joins TRBV20-1 and TRBJ2-1, with TRBD2 identical over 12 bases. The germline gives CDR1 DFQATT, CDR2 SNEGSKA (reference sequence). Trimming at V came to 3 bases and at J to 12 bases, leaving 9 bases not matched to a gene. This CDR3 has 14 amino acids. The CDR3: CSASRLAGGYGQFF. The DNA of the CDR3 is TGCAGTGCTAGTCGCCTAGCGGGGGGGTACGGGCAGTTCTTC.

The V and J genes are TRBV19 and TRBJ1-3; D is unclear. Germline V lookup: CDR1 LNHDA, CDR2 SQIVND (reference sequence). The CDR3 is 18 amino acids. V lost 0 bases to trimming and J lost 2 bases, with 17 bases between them. CDR3 residues: CASSIEDFWEITGNTIYF. Here the CDR3 DNA reads TGTGCCAGTAGTATAGAGGACTTCTGGGAAATAACTGGAAACACCATATATTTT. The full variable domain, rest sourced from reference TRBV19 and TRBJ1-3, is DGGITQSPKYLFRKEGQNVTLSCEQNLNHDAMYWYRQDPGQGLRLIYYSQIVNDFQKGDIAEGYSVSREKKESFPLTVTSAQKNPTAFYLCASSIEDFWEITGNTIYFGEGSWLTVV.

This clonotype was observed many times. V and J are TRBV12-3 or TRBV12-4 and TRBJ2-1, with 10 bases fitting TRBD1. Trimming at V came to 7 bases and at J to 0 bases, leaving 6 bases not matched to a gene. The CDR3 totals 16 residues. CDR3 protein: CASTGDRGFSYNEQFF. CDR3 in DNA: TGTGCCAGCACCGGGGACAGGGGATTCTCCTACAATGAGCAGTTCTTC.

This clonotype was found a few times. The chain is built from TRBV20-1 and TRBJ2-5, with unresolved D. The V gene's germline CDR1 is DFQATT and CDR2 SNEGSKA (reference sequence). The CDR3 consists of 14 residues. Trimming removed 3 bases from V and 5 bases from J, with 16 bases in between. The chain's CDR3 is CSASLVYLEETQYF. CDR3 nucleotides: TGCAGTGCTAGTTTGGTCTACCTGGAGGAGACCCAGTACTTC.

At least ten counts were recorded for this clonotype. The rearrangement uses TRBV29-1 and TRBJ2-1; 12 bases fit TRBD2. In germline, CDR1 is SQVTM, CDR2 ANQGSEA. CDR3 length equals 14 residues. V was clipped by 6 bases and J by 10 bases; unmatched bases: 10. The DNA for the CDR3 is TGCAGCGTCCCCTCCGGGACTAGCGGGCCCGAGCAGTTCTTC. It specifies CSVPSGTSGPEQFF.

This clonotype was picked up many times. The V gene is TRBV5-1, the J gene TRBJ2-3; either TRBD1 or TRBD2 may fit D (5 bases each). The V and J ends lost 2 bases and 1 base respectively, with 11 bases between them. The CDR3 loop spans 15 amino acids. CDR1 SGHRS and CDR2 YFSETQ come from the germline V gene. The CDR3, as DNA: TGCGCCAGCAGCTTATCTGGGGGAGGCACAGATACGCAGTATTTT. This codes for CASSLSGGGTDTQYF.

This clonotype was counted many times. The rearrangement uses TRBV5-5 and TRBJ2-4; 10 bases are a match to TRBD1. Trimming removed 4 bases from V and 8 bases from J; junction bases left unmatched: 9. CDR1 is SGHKS and CDR2 is YYEKEE in the germline V gene (reference sequence). This CDR3 region has 15 residues. The CDR3 is CASSPVGDRGDIQYF. DNA for the CDR3: TGTGCCAGCAGCCCCGTCGGGGACAGGGGTGACATTCAGTACTTC.

This clonotype was recorded at least ten times. This chain connects TRBV12-3 or TRBV12-4 to TRBJ2-7; no clear D. This CDR3 contains 15 residues. V shed 0 bases and J shed 3 bases, with 12 bases lying between them. The CDR3 loop is CASSLAANTLYEQYF. The CDR3 DNA is TGTGCCAGCAGTTTAGCGGCAAATACCCTCTACGAGCAGTACTTC.

Ten or more counts support this clonotype. The chain uses TRBV7-9 and TRBJ2-3, with 7 bases matching TRBD1. The CDR3 loop spans 14 amino acids. The V and J ends lost 3 bases and 4 bases, in that order; junction bases with no gene match: 4. CDR1 is SEHNR and CDR2 is FQNEAQ in the germline V gene (reference sequence). The CDR3 DNA sequence: TGTGCCAGCAGCTTCTCCGACAGGGCAGATACGCAGTATTTT. Translation gives CASSFSDRADTQYF.

This clonotype was recorded a few times. J is TRBJ2-7 and V is TRBV11-2; TRBD1 matches at 10 bases. Germline trimming cut 1 base from V and 4 bases from J; bases unmatched to any gene: 13. The CDR3 covers 18 residues. Germline V lookup: CDR1 SGHAT, CDR2 FQNNGV. This chain's CDR3 is CASSLVRGRTGGLYEQYF. The CDR3 DNA sequence: TGTGCCAGCAGCTTAGTACGTGGAAGGACAGGGGGTTTGTACGAGCAGTACTTC.